Listed below are T cell receptor beta chains from one sample, sequenced in a study of cytotoxic CD8 clonotypes in ibrutinib-treated CLL. Libraries were prepared by immunoSEQ multiplex PCR; TCRdb keeps only in-frame clonotypes and omits some of them. The table shows 100,000 or so clones, with 58% occurring only once. Source: PBMCs, taken after 24 months of ibrutinib treatment. The receptor set was obtained from a human donor with chronic lymphocytic leukemia. Both conserved end residues are trimmed from each CDR3.

j_gene: TRBJ1-5
v_gene: TRBV30
CDR3aa: AWSVPGLGNQPQH

j_gene: TRBJ2-1
v_gene: TRBV5-1
CDR3aa: ASSVFRGNEQF

j_gene: TRBJ2-4
v_gene: TRBV29-1
CDR3aa: SVGAAKNIQY

j_gene: TRBJ1-1
v_gene: TRBV25-1
CDR3aa: ATRGTTTEAF

j_gene: TRBJ2-3
v_gene: TRBV6-4
CDR3aa: ASSDSRKETQY

j_gene: TRBJ1-2
v_gene: TRBV5-1
CDR3aa: ASIDLPTGGADGYT

j_gene: TRBJ1-1
v_gene: TRBV11-3
CDR3aa: ASRGGLAGGSTEAF

j_gene: TRBJ2-7
v_gene: TRBV6-1
CDR3aa: ASSAPGVPYEQY

j_gene: TRBJ1-4
v_gene: TRBV7-2
CDR3aa: ASSPGSHSGEKLF

j_gene: TRBJ2-3
v_gene: TRBV7-3
CDR3aa: ASSPRAYTDTQY

j_gene: TRBJ1-5
v_gene: TRBV30
CDR3aa: AYRAYSNQPQH

j_gene: TRBJ2-1
v_gene: TRBV6-1
CDR3aa: ASSESRGYNEQF

j_gene: TRBJ2-3
v_gene: TRBV7-6
CDR3aa: ASSPGLASTDTQY

j_gene: TRBJ1-2
v_gene: TRBV6-1
CDR3aa: ASSERWDGLNRDYGYT

j_gene: TRBJ1-6
v_gene: TRBV27
CDR3aa: ASSLWTGLNSPLH

j_gene: TRBJ2-1
v_gene: TRBV11-3
CDR3aa: ASSLDSGTSRNEQF

j_gene: TRBJ2-7
v_gene: TRBV7-2
CDR3aa: ASSLAGALSYEQY

j_gene: TRBJ2-1
v_gene: TRBV11-2
CDR3aa: ASSHRDRRINEQF

j_gene: TRBJ1-1
v_gene: TRBV7-2
CDR3aa: ASSSWTGQEAF

j_gene: TRBJ2-5
v_gene: TRBV30
CDR3aa: AWRGDRQQETQY

j_gene: TRBJ2-3
v_gene: TRBV7-3
CDR3aa: ASSLTGQGANTQY

j_gene: TRBJ1-4
v_gene: TRBV18
CDR3aa: ASSPDRGIEKLF

j_gene: TRBJ2-3
v_gene: TRBV7-8
CDR3aa: ASSPSPGGSTDTQY

j_gene: TRBJ2-3
v_gene: TRBV29-1
CDR3aa: SVEGQRSLNTQY

j_gene: TRBJ1-3
v_gene: TRBV30
CDR3aa: AWSSTGNTIY

j_gene: TRBJ2-5
v_gene: TRBV7-8
CDR3aa: ASSSRGAWETQY

j_gene: TRBJ2-3
v_gene: TRBV9
CDR3aa: ASSVGGGDTQY

j_gene: TRBJ2-3
v_gene: TRBV2
CDR3aa: ASRGLDTQY

j_gene: TRBJ1-6
v_gene: TRBV5-1
CDR3aa: ASSVIQGGISPLH

j_gene: TRBJ1-2
v_gene: TRBV18
CDR3aa: ASSPGGSDGYT

j_gene: TRBJ2-6
v_gene: TRBV13
CDR3aa: ASKGQGVSGANVLT

j_gene: TRBJ2-7
v_gene: TRBV5-4
CDR3aa: ASSVSGTGGLEQY

j_gene: TRBJ2-5
v_gene: TRBV1
CDR3aa: TSSQDVEGWRIQETQY

j_gene: TRBJ2-7
v_gene: TRBV7-2
CDR3aa: ASSLGSAYEQY

j_gene: TRBJ1-5
v_gene: TRBV6-1
CDR3aa: ASSRTGGTDQPQH

j_gene: TRBJ2-5
v_gene: TRBV11-3
CDR3aa: ASSLGGGRETQY

j_gene: TRBJ1-2
v_gene: TRBV5-1
CDR3aa: ASSSGQGYGYT

j_gene: TRBJ2-1
v_gene: TRBV4-1
CDR3aa: ASSQEGQSSYNEQF

j_gene: TRBJ1-3
v_gene: TRBV5-6
CDR3aa: ASSLARSSGNTIY

j_gene: TRBJ2-5
v_gene: TRBV5-1
CDR3aa: ASSQQGSYQETQY

j_gene: TRBJ2-3
v_gene: TRBV7-7
CDR3aa: ASSLLGTTDTQY

j_gene: TRBJ1-3
v_gene: TRBV5-1
CDR3aa: ASSPSSAGNTIY

j_gene: TRBJ1-6
v_gene: TRBV7-8
CDR3aa: ASSARDFEPLH

j_gene: TRBJ2-1
v_gene: TRBV5-8
CDR3aa: AKAGSSYNEQF